The T cell receptor beta chain under discussion was sequenced for a study of vaccination and CD4 T cells after COVID-19. Across the study: Post-vaccination specimens were collected at a median of approximately 74 days following dose two (range 14 to 241). Spike peptides, overlapping and drawn from SARS-CoV-2, HCoV-NL63, HCoV-OC43 and HCoV-229E, were used to stimulate cells.

Treatment meaning: 10-day PBMC culture with coronavirus spike peptide pools or control peptides (ViraFEST assay). ViraFEST used peptide pools to expand antigen-specific T cells and subsequently sequenced their TCRs. This CDR3 is 15 amino acids long. CDR1 is LNHDA, CDR2 SQIVND, per germline (reference sequence). V shed 7 bases, J shed 7 bases, and the junction held 8 bases outside the gene matches. Oncomine TCR Beta short-read sequencing was applied to DNA from cultured CD4+ T cells. Each CDR3 protein gets one entry after TCRdb re-called the PCR reads with MiXCR. The table lists just over 15,000 distinct CDR3 sequences, 30% to 40% of them singletons. General study findings and limits: From around 21 to 38, the median of SARS-CoV-2-reactive clonotypes rose without reaching significance.

A word on this clonotype: As yet, its antigen is unknown.

V is TRBV19 and J is TRBJ1-6; 9 bases are shared with TRBD1. The TCR comes from a human donor who had recovered from COVID-19. Material: CD4+ T cells from blood, cultured in vitro, obtained before SARS-CoV-2 vaccination. In DNA form, the CDR3 reads TGTGCCAGTACTCGGACAGGGGAGAACAATTCACCCCTCCACTTT. Protein: CASTRTGENNSPLHF.